This T cell receptor beta chain is from a study of cytomegalovirus exposure and HLA in healthy donors. Though nominally healthy at sampling, donors likely had unrecorded immune exposures. Findings and limits, study-wide: Researchers catalogued over 150 TCR beta chains as cytomegalovirus-associated.

Both 60 Vbeta primers and 13 Jbeta primers went into the PCR. Assay: immunoSEQ multiplex PCR; the TCRdb copy retains only in-frame clones and omits some. The data show about 210,000 clones, approximately 81% seen once. In regard to this clone: Antigen specificity is unknown.

The TCR comes from a girl aged 2 to 10 in good health and CMV-seronegative. Sample: PBMCs.

CDR3 residues: CASSPGGDEQYF. The CDR3 DNA sequence: TGTGCCAGCAGCCCGGGCGGGGACGAGCAGTACTTC. The V and J genes are TRBV6-5 and TRBJ2-7, with D perhaps matching TRBD2 (6 bases). This CDR3 is 12 amino acids long. Germline V gene lookup returns CDR1 MNHEY and CDR2 SVGAGI. Trimming shortened V by 6 bases and J by 5 bases, and 11 bases separated the two germline ends.